These 9 T cell receptor beta chains came from one sample sequenced in a study of T-cell reconstitution after alpha-beta-depleted transplantation in children. Unique molecular identifiers were built into the TCRbeta library. TCRdb used MiXCR to reprocess the PCR reads, holding one entry per CDR3 protein. This table has 65,000 to 85,000 distinct CDR3 sequences, approximately 11% appearing once. This specimen consisted of PBMCs, obtained before TCRalphabeta/CD19-depleted stem cell transplant. The source of these receptors is a boy between 10 and 17 years old with acute myeloid leukemia, due to receive a stem cell transplant.

This clonotype showed up many times. The chain joins TRBV6-2 or TRBV6-3 to TRBJ2-2; no firm D call. Germline V gives CDR1 MNHEY, CDR2 SVGEGT. V was pared by 4 bases and J by 2 bases, with 2 bases between. The CDR3 spans 12 residues. CDR3 nucleotides: TGTGCCAGCAGTTCAAACACCGGGGAGCTGTTTTTT. Translated: CASSSNTGELFF.

This clonotype was counted at least ten times. The rearrangement uses TRBV11-2 and TRBJ2-1; the D call may be TRBD1 or TRBD2 (6 bases each). The CDR3 has 16 residues. Trimming removed 5 bases from V and 0 bases from J, with 14 bases in between. Germline V gene sequence: CDR1 SGHAT, CDR2 FQNNGV. This chain's CDR3 is CASSLGGRISYNEQFF. The CDR3 coding sequence is TGTGCCAGCAGCCTGGGGGGCCGGATCTCCTACAATGAGCAGTTCTTC. Variable domain in full (rest from reference TRBV11-2 and TRBJ2-1): EAGVAQSPRYKIIEKRQSVAFWCNPISGHATLYWYQQILGQGPKLLIQFQNNGVVDDSQLPKDRFSAERLKGVDSTLKIQPAKLEDSAVYLCASSLGGRISYNEQFFGPGTRLTVL.

This clonotype has ten or more counts. The chain carries TRBV15 and TRBJ2-5, with a weak D call TRBD1 (6 bases). Germline CDR1 LNHNV, CDR2 YYDKDF (reference sequence). CDR3 length: 16 residues. The ends were cut back, 0 bases at V and 5 bases at J, with 16 bases in the middle. CDR3 sequence reads: CATSRDFRGSWETQYF. The DNA of the CDR3 is TGTGCCACCAGCAGAGATTTCAGGGGTTCGTGGGAGACCCAGTACTTC.

This clonotype was detected ten times or more. The chain is built from TRBV7-3 and TRBJ2-3; 9 bases agree with TRBD1. J was trimmed by 2 bases and V by 3 bases; bases with no gene match: 9. Germline lookup yields CDR1 SGHTA and CDR2 FQGTGA. The CDR3 covers 17 residues. This CDR3 reads CASSFDYRGRNTDTQYF. CDR3 nucleotides: TGTGCCAGCAGCTTTGACTACAGGGGGCGGAACACAGATACGCAGTATTTT.

Written as DNA, the CDR3 is TGTGCCAGCAGTTTGGAGGGTGGGACCTACGAGCAGTACTTC. This translates into CASSLEGGTYEQYF. V usage is TRBV12-3 or TRBV12-4 and J usage is TRBJ2-7, with D possibly TRBD2 on 6 matching bases. This CDR3 is built from 14 residues. V was clipped by 3 bases and J by 2 bases, with 11 bases between them.

The V gene is TRBV18, the J gene TRBJ2-1, with TRBD2 matching over 7 bases. J lost 10 bases, V lost 3 bases, and 3 bases had no gene match. CDR1 and CDR2 from the germline V gene are KGHSH and LQKENI. The CDR3 loop spans 12 amino acids. CDR3 region: CASSPGLGEQFF. In nucleotides, the CDR3 is TGTGCCAGCTCACCTGGACTAGGCGAGCAGTTCTTC.

This clonotype was observed many times. The V and J genes are TRBV5-1 and TRBJ1-1; weak D call: TRBD1 (6 bases). This CDR3 has 15 residues. V was shortened by 3 bases and J by 5 bases, with 17 bases between the two germline ends. Looked up from germline, CDR1 is SGHRS and CDR2 is YFSETQ. CDR3 sequence: CASSSGGGPRTEAFF. For the CDR3, the DNA is TGCGCCAGCAGCTCGGGGGGGGGCCCTCGAACTGAAGCTTTCTTT. The variable domain in full, with the rest retrieved from reference TRBV5-1 and TRBJ1-1, is KAGVTQTPRYLIKTRGQQVTLSCSPISGHRSVSWYQQTPGQGLQFLFEYFSETQRNKGNFPGRFSGRQFSNSRSEMNVSTLELGDSALYLCASSSGGGPRTEAFFGQGTRLTVV.

This clonotype was counted ten times or more. V and J are TRBV29-1 and TRBJ2-3; no clear D gene. CDR3 length equals 12 residues. V shed 4 bases and J shed 0 bases, with 5 bases lying between them. Germline CDR1 reads SQVTM; CDR2 reads ANQGSEA. In DNA, the CDR3 is TGCAGCGTTGTTGCTAGCACAGATACGCAGTATTTT. Protein: CSVVASTDTQYF.

This clonotype was seen ten or more times. This chain joins TRBV20-1 and TRBJ1-1; D possibly corresponds to TRBD1 (6 bases). Looked up from germline, CDR1 is DFQATT and CDR2 is SNEGSKA (reference sequence). The ends were cut back, 3 bases at V and 4 bases at J, with 12 bases in the middle. The CDR3 runs to 13 residues. The CDR3 DNA reads as TGCAGTGCTAGTCCGGGGGCGAGCACTGAAGCTTTCTTT. This codes for CSASPGASTEAFF.